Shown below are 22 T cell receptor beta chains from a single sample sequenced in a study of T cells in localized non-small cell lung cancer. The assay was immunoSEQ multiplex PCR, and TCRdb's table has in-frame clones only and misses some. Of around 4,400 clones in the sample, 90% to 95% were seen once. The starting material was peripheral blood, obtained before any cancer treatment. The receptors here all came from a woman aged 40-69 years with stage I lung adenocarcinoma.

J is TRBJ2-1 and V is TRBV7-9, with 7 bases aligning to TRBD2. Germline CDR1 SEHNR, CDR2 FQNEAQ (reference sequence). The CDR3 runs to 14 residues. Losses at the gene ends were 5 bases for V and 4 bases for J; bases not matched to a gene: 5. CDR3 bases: TGTGCCAGCAGCCGCGACGGGGGGTACAATGAGCAGTTCTTC. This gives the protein CASSRDGGYNEQFF. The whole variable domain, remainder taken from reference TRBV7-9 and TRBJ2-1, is DTGVSQNPRHKITKRGQNVTFRCDPISEHNRLYWYRQTLGQGPEFLTYFQNEAQLEKSRLLSDRFSAERPKGSFSTLEIQRTEQGDSAMYLCASSRDGGYNEQFFGPGTRLTVL.

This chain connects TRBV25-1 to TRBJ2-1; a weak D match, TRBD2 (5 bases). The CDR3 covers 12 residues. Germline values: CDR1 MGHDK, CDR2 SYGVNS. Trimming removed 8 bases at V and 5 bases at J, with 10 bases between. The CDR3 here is CASRRWDNEQFF. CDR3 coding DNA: TGTGCCAGCCGGAGGTGGGACAATGAGCAGTTCTTC.

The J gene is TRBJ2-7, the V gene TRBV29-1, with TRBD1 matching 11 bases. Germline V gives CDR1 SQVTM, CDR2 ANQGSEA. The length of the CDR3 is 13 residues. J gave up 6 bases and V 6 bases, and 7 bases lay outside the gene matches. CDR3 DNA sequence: TGCAGCGTAACCGGACAGGGGGCTGGCGAGCAGTACTTC. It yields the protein CSVTGQGAGEQYF.

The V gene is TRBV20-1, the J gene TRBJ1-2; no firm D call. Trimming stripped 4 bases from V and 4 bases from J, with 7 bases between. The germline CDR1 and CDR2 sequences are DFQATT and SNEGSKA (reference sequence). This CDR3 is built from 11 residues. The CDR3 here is CSAMNPYGYTF. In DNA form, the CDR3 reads TGCAGTGCTATGAATCCCTATGGCTACACCTTC.

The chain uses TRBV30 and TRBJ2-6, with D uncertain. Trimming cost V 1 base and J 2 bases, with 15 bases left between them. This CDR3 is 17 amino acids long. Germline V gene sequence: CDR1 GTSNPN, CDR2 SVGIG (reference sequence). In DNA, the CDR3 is TGTGCCTGGAGTGACCCCGACGGACGCCCTGGGGCCAACGTCCTGACTTTC. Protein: CAWSDPDGRPGANVLTF.

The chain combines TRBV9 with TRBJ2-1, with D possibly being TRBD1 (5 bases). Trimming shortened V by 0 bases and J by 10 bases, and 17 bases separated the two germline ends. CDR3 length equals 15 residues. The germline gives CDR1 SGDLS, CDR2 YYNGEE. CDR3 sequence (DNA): TGTGCCAGCAGCGTAGACGTCAGGGATTCCAGCGAGCAGTTCTTC. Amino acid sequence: CASSVDVRDSSEQFF.

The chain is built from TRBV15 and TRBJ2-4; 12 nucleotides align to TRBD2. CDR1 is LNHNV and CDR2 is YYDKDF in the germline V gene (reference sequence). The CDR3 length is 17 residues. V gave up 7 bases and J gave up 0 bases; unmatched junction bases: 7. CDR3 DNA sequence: TGTGCCACCATTTCTAGCGGGAGGGTCCTAGCCAAAAACATTCAGTACTTC. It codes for CATISSGRVLAKNIQYF.

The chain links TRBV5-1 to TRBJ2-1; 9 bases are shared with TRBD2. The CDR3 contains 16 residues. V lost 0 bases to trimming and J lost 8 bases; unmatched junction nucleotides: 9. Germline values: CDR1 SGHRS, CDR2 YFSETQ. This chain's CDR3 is CASSLVPSGTNDEQFF. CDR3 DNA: TGCGCCAGCAGCTTGGTCCCTAGCGGGACCAATGATGAGCAGTTCTTC.

The CDR3 region is CASSEGPYGYTF. For the CDR3, the DNA is TGTGCCAGCTCAGAGGGGCCCTATGGCTACACCTTC. This rearrangement joins TRBV18 to TRBJ1-2; possibly TRBD1 for D (5 bases). Per the germline V gene, CDR1 is KGHSH and CDR2 is LQKENI. Trimming removed 5 bases from V and 4 bases from J, with 8 bases in between. The CDR3 length is 12 residues.

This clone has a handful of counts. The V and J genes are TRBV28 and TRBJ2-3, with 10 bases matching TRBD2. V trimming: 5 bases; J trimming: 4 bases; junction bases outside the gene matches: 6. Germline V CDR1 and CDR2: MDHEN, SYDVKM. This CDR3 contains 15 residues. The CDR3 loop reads CASSLAGEGADTQYF. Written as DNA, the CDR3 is TGTGCCAGCAGTCTAGCGGGAGAGGGGGCAGATACGCAGTATTTT. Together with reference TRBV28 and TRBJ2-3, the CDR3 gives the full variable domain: DVKVTQSSRYLVKRTGEKVFLECVQDMDHENMFWYRQDPGLGLRLIYFSYDVKMKEKGDIPEGYSVSREKKERFSLILESASTNQTSMYLCASSLAGEGADTQYFGPGTRLTVL.

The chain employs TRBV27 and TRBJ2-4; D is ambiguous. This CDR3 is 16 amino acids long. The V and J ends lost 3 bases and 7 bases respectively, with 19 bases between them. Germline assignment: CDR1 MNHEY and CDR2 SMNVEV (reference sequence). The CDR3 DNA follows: TGTGCCAGCAGTTTTATGTCTTCTGCGTGTTCGAACATTCAGTACTTC. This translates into CASSFMSSACSNIQYF.

The CDR3 nucleotides are TGTGCCACCTGCGACAGGGAGGGAAACACCATATATTTT. The encoded protein is CATCDREGNTIYF. V and J are TRBV10-3 and TRBJ1-3; TRBD1 matches at 7 bases. Trimming removed 10 bases from V and 4 bases from J; junction bases left unmatched: 7. Germline V gene lookup returns CDR1 ENHRY and CDR2 SYGVKD. The CDR3 length is 13 residues.

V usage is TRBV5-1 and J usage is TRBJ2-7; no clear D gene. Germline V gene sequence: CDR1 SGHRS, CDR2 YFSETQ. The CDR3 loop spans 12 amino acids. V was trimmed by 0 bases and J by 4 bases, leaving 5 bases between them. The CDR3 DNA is TGCGCCAGCAGCTTGGAGGGATACGAGCAGTACTTC. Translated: CASSLEGYEQYF. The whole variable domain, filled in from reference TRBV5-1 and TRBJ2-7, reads KAGVTQTPRYLIKTRGQQVTLSCSPISGHRSVSWYQQTPGQGLQFLFEYFSETQRNKGNFPGRFSGRQFSNSRSEMNVSTLELGDSALYLCASSLEGYEQYFGPGTRLTVT.

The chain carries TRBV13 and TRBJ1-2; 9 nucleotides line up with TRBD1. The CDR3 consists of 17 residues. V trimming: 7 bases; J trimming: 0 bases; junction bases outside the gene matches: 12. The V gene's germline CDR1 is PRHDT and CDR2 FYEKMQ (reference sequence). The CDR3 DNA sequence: TGTGCCAGCATCCCTATGACAGGGGGTGTCCCTAACTATGGCTACACCTTC. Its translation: CASIPMTGGVPNYGYTF.

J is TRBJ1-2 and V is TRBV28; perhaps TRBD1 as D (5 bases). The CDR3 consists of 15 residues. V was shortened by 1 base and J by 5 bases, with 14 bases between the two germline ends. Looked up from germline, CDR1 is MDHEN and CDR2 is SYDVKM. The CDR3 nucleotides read TGTGCCAGCAGTTTATCTCTCCAGGGAATATATGGCTACACCTTC. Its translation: CASSLSLQGIYGYTF.

The CDR3 sequence: CASSVVPGQDEAFF. The CDR3 bases are TGTGCCAGCAGCGTAGTCCCAGGACAGGATGAAGCTTTCTTT. V gene TRBV9 combines with J gene TRBJ1-1; 7 bases align to TRBD1. V gave up 0 bases and J gave up 7 bases; unmatched junction bases: 6. The germline CDR1 and CDR2 sequences are SGDLS and YYNGEE. CDR3 length: 14 amino acids.

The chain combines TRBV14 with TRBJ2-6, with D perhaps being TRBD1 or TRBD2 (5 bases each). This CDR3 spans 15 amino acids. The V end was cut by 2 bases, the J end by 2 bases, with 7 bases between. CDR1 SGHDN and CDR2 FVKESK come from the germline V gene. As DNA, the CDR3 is TGTGCCAGCAGCCAACTGGGGGCTGGGGCCAACGTCCTGACTTTC. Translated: CASSQLGAGANVLTF.

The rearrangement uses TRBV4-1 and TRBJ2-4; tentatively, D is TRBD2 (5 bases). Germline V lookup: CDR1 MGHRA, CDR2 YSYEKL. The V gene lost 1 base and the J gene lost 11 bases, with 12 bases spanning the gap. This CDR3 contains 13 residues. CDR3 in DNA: TGCGCCAGCAGCCAAGCCTCCGGAGGAGTTCAGTACTTC. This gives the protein CASSQASGGVQYF.

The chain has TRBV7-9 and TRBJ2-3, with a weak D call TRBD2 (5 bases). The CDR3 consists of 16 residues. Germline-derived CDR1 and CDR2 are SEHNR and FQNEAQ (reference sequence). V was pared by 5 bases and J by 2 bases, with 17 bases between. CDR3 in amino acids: CASSTPLVFPTDTQYF. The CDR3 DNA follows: TGTGCCAGCAGCACCCCACTAGTTTTCCCCACAGATACGCAGTATTTT.

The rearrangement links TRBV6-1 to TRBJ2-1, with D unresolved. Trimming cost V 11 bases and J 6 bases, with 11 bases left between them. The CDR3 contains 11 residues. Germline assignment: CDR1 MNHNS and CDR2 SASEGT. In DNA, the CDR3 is TGTGCCGGTTCACAAGGCAATGAGCAGTTCTTC. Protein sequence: CAGSQGNEQFF.

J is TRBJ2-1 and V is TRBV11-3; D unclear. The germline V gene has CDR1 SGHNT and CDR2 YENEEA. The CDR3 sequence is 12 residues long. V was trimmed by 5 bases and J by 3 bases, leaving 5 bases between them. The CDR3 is CASSPDYNEQFF. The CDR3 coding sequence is TGTGCCAGCAGCCCGGACTACAATGAGCAGTTCTTC.

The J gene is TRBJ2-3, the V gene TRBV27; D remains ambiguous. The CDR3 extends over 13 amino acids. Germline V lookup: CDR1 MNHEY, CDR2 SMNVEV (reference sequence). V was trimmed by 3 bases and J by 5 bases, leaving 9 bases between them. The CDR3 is CASSFEVRDTQYF. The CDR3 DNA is TGTGCCAGCAGTTTTGAGGTCCGAGATACGCAGTATTTT.